This T cell receptor beta chain was identified in a study of Graves' ophthalmopathy and Graves' hyperthyroidism. CDR3 regions of TCR beta were amplified from RNA transcripts. HTBI primers were used in a first-round RT-PCR, which preceded a second-round multiplex PCR. TCRdb itself ran the multiplex PCR reads through MiXCR, one entry per CDR3 protein. Among roughly 610,000 distinct CDR3 sequences listed, about a fifth were seen once. This clonotype has ten or more counts. As yet, its antigen is unknown. Study-wide results and limits: The model flagged ophthalmopathy progression at 65% to 71% sensitivity and 72.22% specificity.

The V gene lost 3 bases and the J gene lost 1 base, with 13 bases spanning the gap. This CDR3 has 16 residues. Germline CDR1 SGHRS, CDR2 YFSETQ. The chain couples TRBV5-1 to TRBJ2-2; either TRBD1 or TRBD2 may supply D (5 bases each). The TCR originated in a woman under 30 with stable Graves' hyperthyroidism. Some clones in this sample may be carry-over from other donors' samples. Sequenced sample: peripheral blood. The CDR3, as DNA: TGCGCCAGCAGCTCCCCCGGGACGGGGAACACCGGGGAGCTGTTTTTT. It specifies CASSSPGTGNTGELFF.